This TCR beta chain was retrieved from a study of OX40 agonist ivuxolimab in advanced cancers. Background on the study: Patients were infused with ivuxolimab every 2 weeks at 0.01 to 10 mg/kg.

The CDR3 extends over 16 amino acids. Germline lookup yields CDR1 MDHEN and CDR2 SYDVKM. The V and J ends lost 1 base and 2 bases respectively, with 14 bases between them. There are a few counts of this clone. Some clones are missing from TCRdb's copy, which holds only in-frame ones; the method was immunoSEQ multiplex PCR. The profile shows just under 20,000 clones, around 80% of them singletons. The sample consisted of CD4+ or CD8+ T cells sorted from blood, taken in a trial of the OX40 agonist ivuxolimab. This sequence was found in an adult with an advanced solid tumor such as melanoma, head and neck, liver or kidney cancer. V gene TRBV28 combines with J gene TRBJ2-5, with D perhaps TRBD1 (6 bases). DNA of the CDR3: TGTGCCAGCAGTTTATTCAGGGGCCCATCTCAAGAGACCCAGTACTTC. Amino acid sequence: CASSLFRGPSQETQYF. Full variable domain (outside the CDR3, taken from reference TRBV28 and TRBJ2-5): DVKVTQSSRYLVKRTGEKVFLECVQDMDHENMFWYRQDPGLGLRLIYFSYDVKMKEKGDIPEGYSVSREKKERFSLILESASTNQTSMYLCASSLFRGPSQETQYFGPGTRLLVL.